The source of this T cell receptor (beta chain) is a study of blood T cell repertoires in COVID-19 (dated by TCRdb to 2020 to 2021). Concerning the study at large: Samples covering the acute and convalescent phases of COVID-19 were provided by collaborators in the United States, Italy and Spain. Where available, HLA class I and class II types were obtained from metadata supplied by the sample provider rather than from assay-based typing. The dataset comprised deeply sampled blood TCRbeta repertoires from subjects exposed to, actively infected with, or recovered from COVID-19. Samples came from the ongoing ImmuneRACE study (first 160 participants) plus 1,254 subjects from 6 global collaborators. The repertoires were released in a freely available public database intended as a resource for research on the immune response to SARS-CoV-2. The prospective study material was composed of cDNA or gDNA derived from T cells, B-cell-depleted T cells, or PBMCs. Nearly every sample came with metadata listing a de-identified subject ID, COVID-19 status, age in years and sex. The full study reports these points: The amount of clinical and demographic metadata varied by source and participant and was provided uncurated.

TCRbeta CDR3 regions were amplified from genomic DNA by means of the immunoSEQ Assay, a bias-controlled multiplex PCR. The authors processed their data as follows. The number of nucleated cells in each sample was estimated from the amplification of reference gene primers within the assay. Sequence reads were collapsed and filtered to measure the absolute abundance of every unique TCRbeta CDR3 rearrangement. For each sample, productive Simpson clonality was calculated as the square root of Simpson's diversity index over productive rearrangements. TCRdb carries this immuneACCESS record with in-frame sequences only. Its versions omit some clonotypes, under half of them owing to an unresolved V gene in the studies checked, with the rest unexplained. The DNA gave D and trimming, while V, J and clone size come from that table. This sample holds roughly 250,000 clones; around 88% were observed only once. The ten biggest clones cover roughly 9.4% of the sample.

Regarding this clone: It lacks a known antigen. No per-base quality is available; no much larger clone lies one base away.

The CDR3 numbers 14 residues from cysteine through phenylalanine. Here the CDR3 DNA is all that survives: 42 bases in frame from base 1. CDR1 and CDR2, per the germline V gene (reference sequence), are SGHKS and YYEKEE. The trim is 7 bases for V and 4 bases for J, with a gap of 16 bases between the germline ends. Each collaborating institution followed its own protocols to collect whole blood in K2EDTA tubes. For TCRbeta analysis, collaborator samples were shipped as frozen whole blood, as isolated PBMCs, or as DNA extracted from either sample type. The clonotype originates from a middle-aged man with active or convalescent COVID-19. The sequence links TRBV5-5 to TRBJ2-3, and perhaps TRBD2 as D gene, on 6 matching bases. Specimen: peripheral blood. The CDR3 amino acid sequence is: CASARTTGADTQYF. In nucleotides, the sequence is TGTGCCAGCGCTAGGACTACAGGCGCAGATACGCAGTATTTT.